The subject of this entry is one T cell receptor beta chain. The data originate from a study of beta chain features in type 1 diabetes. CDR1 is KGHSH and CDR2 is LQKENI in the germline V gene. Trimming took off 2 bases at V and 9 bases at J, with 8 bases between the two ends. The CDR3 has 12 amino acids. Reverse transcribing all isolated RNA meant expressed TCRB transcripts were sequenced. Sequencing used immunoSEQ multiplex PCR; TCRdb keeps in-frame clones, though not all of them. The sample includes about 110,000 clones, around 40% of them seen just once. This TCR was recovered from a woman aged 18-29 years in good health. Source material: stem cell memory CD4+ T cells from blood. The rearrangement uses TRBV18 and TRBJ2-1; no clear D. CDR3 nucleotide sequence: TGTGCCAGCTCACCAAGTAGTCCTGAGCAGTTCTTC. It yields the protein CASSPSSPEQFF. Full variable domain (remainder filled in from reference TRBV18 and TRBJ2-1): NAGVMQNPRHLVRRRGQEARLRCSPMKGHSHVYWYRQLPEEGLKFMVYLQKENIIDESGMPKERFSAEFPKEGPSILRIQQVVRGDSAAYFCASSPSSPEQFFGPGTRLTVL.